Shown below are 22 T cell receptor beta chains from a single sample sequenced in a study of CD8 T cells in Susac syndrome. RNA amounts of 0.5 to 1 ug underwent reverse transcription with random hexamers. TCRdb passed the immunoSEQ multiplex PCR reads through MiXCR, listing each CDR3 protein once. The sample yields about 120,000 distinct CDR3 sequences, 85% to 95% seen once. The sequenced sample was CD4+ T cells from PBMCs. These receptors originate from a human donor with multiple sclerosis.

This rearrangement joins TRBV23-1 to TRBJ1-2, with D possibly TRBD1 on 5 matching bases. TRBV23-1 is sorted into the ORF group, with uncertain function. Trimming shortened V by 0 bases and J by 1 base, and 21 bases separated the two germline ends. This CDR3 is built from 19 residues. The CDR3 DNA follows: TGCGCCAGCAGTCAATCGGGGCCGGGGTGGGTTGGTAGTAACTATGGCTACACCTTC. Amino acid sequence: CASSQSGPGWVGSNYGYTF.

This chain uses TRBV20-1 with TRBJ2-6, with D tentatively TRBD1 (6 bases). Germline-derived CDR1 and CDR2 are DFQATT and SNEGSKA (reference sequence). V was cut by 5 bases and J by 2 bases, with 10 bases left in between. This CDR3 comprises 14 residues. The CDR3: CSALQGPGANVLTF. CDR3 DNA sequence: TGCAGTGCTCTACAGGGTCCTGGGGCCAACGTCCTGACTTTC.

This chain uses TRBV19 with TRBJ1-5, with a weak D call TRBD1 (6 bases). The germline V and J ends were trimmed by 5 bases and 6 bases, with 20 bases remaining between them. CDR1 and CDR2 (germline): LNHDA, SQIVND (reference sequence). CDR3 length: 16 amino acids. In DNA, the CDR3 is TGTGCCAGTAGTGGGTTTATATGGACAGACATTCAGCCCCAGCATTTT. Translated: CASSGFIWTDIQPQHF.

The chain links TRBV20-1 to TRBJ1-5; perhaps TRBD1 as D (5 bases). Deletions cut 0 bases from V and 6 bases from J, with 24 bases between. The CDR3 extends over 18 amino acids. The V gene's germline CDR1 is DFQATT and CDR2 SNEGSKA (reference sequence). The CDR3 reads CSARDWSRGAELGQPQHF. In DNA, the CDR3 is TGCAGTGCTAGAGATTGGTCAAGGGGCGCTGAGTTGGGTCAGCCCCAGCATTTT.

The V and J genes are TRBV20-1 and TRBJ2-7; D may be TRBD1 (6 bases). V was shortened by 6 bases and J by 3 bases, with 12 bases between the two germline ends. From germline, CDR1 is DFQATT and CDR2 SNEGSKA (reference sequence). The CDR3 covers 12 residues. The CDR3 loop is CSASDRHYEQYF. The CDR3 coding sequence is TGCAGTGCCTCGGACAGACACTACGAGCAGTACTTC.

This clonotype has only a few counts. One end of the junction does not line up with germline, which may come from a read error. J is TRBJ1-3 and V is TRBV30, with TRBD1 matching over 9 bases. This CDR3 is built from 15 residues. Germline V CDR1 and CDR2: GTSNPN, SVGIG (reference sequence). The chain's CDR3 is CAWSGGQGSGNTIYF. The CDR3, as DNA: TGTGCCTGGAGTGGGGGACAGGGCTCTGGGAACACCATATATTTT.

The rearrangement joins TRBV19 to TRBJ2-3, with D possibly matching TRBD1 (5 bases). The CDR3 contains 15 residues. Per germline, CDR1 LNHDA and CDR2 SQIVND (reference sequence). V lost 4 bases, J lost 4 bases, and 15 bases lay in between. The CDR3 reads CASSKGNSAADTQYF. The CDR3 nucleotides read TGTGCCAGTAGTAAGGGGAATTCTGCAGCAGATACGCAGTATTTT.

This clonotype was observed a single time. The chain employs TRBV30 and TRBJ1-5; a possible D gene is TRBD1 (6 bases). There are 13 residues in the CDR3. V was cut by 0 bases and J by 7 bases, with 10 bases left in between. CDR1 and CDR2 (germline): GTSNPN, SVGIG (reference sequence). This CDR3 reads CAWSVQGRQPQHF. In DNA, the CDR3 is TGTGCCTGGAGTGTACAGGGAAGGCAGCCCCAGCATTTT.

V is TRBV6-2 or TRBV6-3 and J is TRBJ2-6; the D gene is possibly TRBD2 (5 bases). Germline V CDR1 and CDR2: MNHEY, SVGEGT. V gave up 5 bases and J gave up 2 bases, with 10 bases separating them. The CDR3 is 15 amino acids. The CDR3 sequence: CASSPGAAGANVLTF. The CDR3 bases are TGTGCCAGCAGTCCCGGAGCGGCTGGGGCCAACGTCCTGACTTTC.

The count of this clonotype is one. The genes are TRBV30 and TRBJ1-2; 7 bases align to TRBD1. Germline CDR1 GTSNPN, CDR2 SVGIG (reference sequence). The V gene end was trimmed by 3 bases and the J gene end by 1 base; junction bases not matched to a gene: 5. The CDR3 loop spans 14 amino acids. The DNA of the CDR3 is TGTGCCTGGAGGGGGACAGAACTTAACTATGGCTACACCTTC. Protein product: CAWRGTELNYGYTF.

The gene calls are TRBV15 and TRBJ2-5; possibly TRBD1 for D (5 bases). There are 13 residues in the CDR3. Germline CDR1 reads LNHNV; CDR2 reads YYDKDF (reference sequence). The ends were cut back, 5 bases at V and 3 bases at J, with 10 bases in the middle. DNA for the CDR3: TGTGCCACCAGCCCACGACAGAAAGAGACCCAGTACTTC. Encoded protein: CATSPRQKETQYF. The whole variable domain, filled in from reference TRBV15 and TRBJ2-5, reads DAMVIQNPRYQVTQFGKPVTLSCSQTLNHNVMYWYQQKSSQAPKLLFHYYDKDFNNEADTPDNFQSRRPNTSFCFLDIRSPGLGDTAMYLCATSPRQKETQYFGPGTRLLVL.

This clonotype showed up just once. The chain carries TRBV29-1 and TRBJ2-2, with D possibly TRBD1 on 7 matching bases. Trimming stripped 6 bases from V and 8 bases from J, with 25 bases between. The CDR3 totals 16 residues. Germline-derived CDR1 and CDR2 are SQVTM and ANQGSEA. CDR3 in amino acids: CSVQGGRGAYAGELFF. The CDR3 coding sequence is TGCAGCGTCCAGGGGGGTCGCGGGGCCTACGCGGGGGAGCTGTTTTTT.

There are a few counts of this clonotype. The chain recombines TRBV29-1 with TRBJ2-7; either TRBD1 or TRBD2 may fit D (5 bases each). V was shortened by 7 bases and J by 2 bases, with 18 bases between the two germline ends. Germline V gene lookup returns CDR1 SQVTM and CDR2 ANQGSEA. The CDR3 is made up of 14 amino acids. CDR3 sequence: CSGTNRDPPYEQYF. The CDR3 region has the DNA TGCAGCGGGACCAACCGGGACCCGCCCTACGAGCAGTACTTC.

This chain uses TRBV11-2 with TRBJ2-7; D gene ambiguous. The CDR3 sequence is 14 residues long. Germline V gives CDR1 SGHAT, CDR2 FQNNGV. Between the trimmed V and J ends, which lost 0 bases and 4 bases, there was a span of 10 bases. CDR3 sequence (DNA): TGTGCCAGCAGCTTAGACAGGTCAGGATACGAGCAGTACTTC. Its translation: CASSLDRSGYEQYF. Looking up the rest from reference TRBV11-2 and TRBJ2-7 gives the full variable domain: EAGVAQSPRYKIIEKRQSVAFWCNPISGHATLYWYQQILGQGPKLLIQFQNNGVVDDSQLPKDRFSAERLKGVDSTLKIQPAKLEDSAVYLCASSLDRSGYEQYFGPGTRLTVT.

The gene calls are TRBV4-2 and TRBJ2-1; tentatively, D is TRBD2 (6 bases). Trimming pared 1 base from V and 6 bases from J, leaving 22 bases between. CDR1 is LGHNA and CDR2 is YNFKEQ in the germline V gene. The CDR3 is 18 amino acids. DNA for the CDR3: TGTGCCAGCAGCCAAGGACGTCGGTTGGGGGGAATGGGCAATGAGCAGTTCTTC. Translated, it gives CASSQGRRLGGMGNEQFF.

Only a few counts were recorded for this clonotype. The chain combines TRBV12-3 or TRBV12-4 with TRBJ2-7; D not resolved. Deletions cut 2 bases from V and 1 base from J, with 6 bases between. CDR3 size: 13 residues. This chain's CDR3 is CASSLFPSYEQYF. CDR3 sequence (DNA): TGTGCCAGCAGTTTATTCCCATCCTACGAGCAGTACTTC.

The chain is built from TRBV6-1 and TRBJ1-3, with 8 bases identical to TRBD1. CDR1 and CDR2 (germline): MNHNS, SASEGT. J gave up 2 bases and V 6 bases, and 3 bases lay outside the gene matches. The CDR3 contains 14 residues. In nucleotides, the CDR3 is TGTGCCAGCAGGGAGACAGGGGCTGGAAACACCATATATTTT. Translating gives CASRETGAGNTIYF.

V gene TRBV6-1 combines with J gene TRBJ1-1; TRBD1 agrees at 7 bases. The germline CDR1 and CDR2 sequences are MNHNS and SASEGT. The CDR3 is 16 amino acids. Trimming took 7 bases from V and 0 from J; bases not matched to a gene: 11. The CDR3 region is CASTTGAGGMNTEAFF. The CDR3 coding sequence is TGTGCCAGCACCACCGGAGCAGGGGGGATGAACACTGAAGCTTTCTTT.

As to this clonotype: One junction end does not reproduce the germline sequence, and a read error may be involved. V usage is TRBV7-2 and J usage is TRBJ2-7, with 7 positions matching TRBD1. Germline V gene data show CDR1 as SGHTA and CDR2 as FQGNSA. The CDR3 contains 12 residues. CDR3 DNA: TGTGCCAGCAGCTTAGTGGACAGGCGGCCTAACTTC. Translation gives CASSLVDRRPNF.

The CDR3 DNA follows: TGTGCCAGCAGCATCCAACATCATAAGGGTCAGGAGCAGTACTTC. Protein product: CASSIQHHKGQEQYF. V gene TRBV11-2 combines with J gene TRBJ2-7; D not resolved. This CDR3 has 15 amino acids. The germline gives CDR1 SGHAT, CDR2 FQNNGV. V was pared by 5 bases and J by 7 bases, with 21 bases between.

The genes are TRBV12-3 or TRBV12-4 and TRBJ1-1, with D unclear. The length of the CDR3 is 15 residues. V was cut by 9 bases and J by 1 base, with 18 bases left in between. The chain's CDR3 is CASLGFQPWNTEAFF. Written as DNA, the CDR3 is TGTGCCAGTCTGGGGTTCCAACCCTGGAACACTGAAGCTTTCTTT.

The chain employs TRBV28 and TRBJ1-1; possibly TRBD1 for D (5 bases). The CDR3 is made up of 15 amino acids. The germline CDR1 and CDR2 sequences are MDHEN and SYDVKM. The V end was cut by 3 bases, the J end by 6 bases, with 17 bases between. In DNA, the CDR3 is TGTGCCAGCAGTTTTGGGGACTCAAGACGGTCTGAAGCTTTCTTT. Its protein product is CASSFGDSRRSEAFF.